This T cell receptor (beta chain) was documented in a study of T cell repertoires in cytomegalovirus infection. Looking at the study overall: Public TCR beta signatures were indicative of both CMV infection and a matching HLA type.

Broader study findings: There were HLA-C-restricted CMV-specific TCR beta clonotypes dominating the ex vivo response. Summed frequency of public TCR beta families distinguished CMV carriers with the relevant HLA.

This clonotype has at least ten counts. Its target is unknown. TCRdb redid the calling of the reads with MiXCR, one entry per CDR3 protein. This sample carries fewer than 700,000 distinct CDR3 sequences, 20% to 25% of them seen once, and the ten largest clones take less than 9.5%. The sequence came from a human donor in good health (CMV status not recorded). Some clones in this sample may be carry-over from other donors' samples. Material: CD8+ T cells from PBMCs.

In DNA, the CDR3 is TGTGCCAGCAGTGAGTTGTCGGTACTAGCGACCCAGTACTTC. As protein: CASSELSVLATQYF. The rearrangement joins TRBV6-1 to TRBJ2-5, with D perhaps TRBD2 (6 bases). This CDR3 has 14 amino acids. Germline CDR1 MNHNS, CDR2 SASEGT. The ends were cut back, 3 bases at V and 7 bases at J, with 15 bases in the middle.